The 2 T cell receptor beta chains below all came from one sample that was sequenced in a study of long-term antiretroviral therapy in people with HIV. At the survey level, the v3.0 immunoSEQ assay was run. Clones were sequenced by immunoSEQ multiplex PCR, and TCRdb holds only the in-frame ones, with some missing. The sample has about 28,000 clones; more than 80% are singletons. The specimen was unsorted PBMCs, collected 3.2 years before starting antiretroviral therapy. The source is a man in his fifties with HIV.

The chain is built from TRBV2 and TRBJ2-7, with TRBD2 matching 8 bases. CDR1 and CDR2 from the germline V gene are SNHLY and FYNNEI. After removal of 2 bases from V and 5 bases from J, the junction contained 8 bases not matched to a gene. CDR3 length: 15 residues. The CDR3 coding sequence is TGTGCCAGCAGTGAATTTTTCGGGAGGGCCGACGAGCAGTACTTC. It translates to CASSEFFGRADEQYF.

There are a few counts of this clone. The gene calls are TRBV7-6 and TRBJ1-6; no clear D gene. CDR1 and CDR2 from the germline V gene are SGHVS and FNYEAQ. This CDR3 region has 16 residues. With 1 base removed from V and 7 bases from J, the gap between germline ends came to 14 bases. The chain's CDR3 is CASSLGAGSQNSPLHF. The CDR3 nucleotides are TGTGCCAGCAGCTTAGGTGCAGGTTCGCAAAATTCACCCCTCCACTTT. Filled out from reference TRBV7-6 and TRBJ1-6, the complete variable domain reads GAGVSQSPRYKVTKRGQDVALRCDPISGHVSLYWYRQALGQGPEFLTYFNYEAQQDKSGLPNDRFSAERPEGSISTLTIQRTEQRDSAMYRCASSLGAGSQNSPLHFGNGTRLTVT.